This entry concerns a single T cell receptor (beta chain). This entry comes from a study of T cell changes during pregnancy in multiple sclerosis. The table came from immunoSEQ multiplex PCR; TCRdb's copy has only in-frame clones and leaves some out. This sample yields over 30,000 clones, of which approximately 92% are seen a single time; 0.95% to 1.5% belongs to the top ten. From germline, CDR1 is SGHVS and CDR2 FNYEAQ. V shed 5 bases and J shed 5 bases, with 11 bases lying between them. The CDR3 has 13 amino acids. The origin of this receptor is a female donor with multiple sclerosis, enrolled in a pregnancy study. The chain has TRBV7-6 and TRBJ2-3, with D unclear. Input material: PBMCs (not recorded whether the cells were cultured). The CDR3 is CASSPFQLDTQYF. The DNA for the CDR3 is TGTGCCAGCAGCCCCTTCCAGTTAGATACGCAGTATTTT.